These T cell receptor beta chains were read from a single sample in a study of blood T cells in healthy people across ages. TCRdb independently ran MiXCR on the 5' RACE reads; one entry per CDR3 protein. The repertoire holds hundreds of thousands of distinct CDR3 sequences, with 22% as singletons. Specimen: blood. These TCRs come from a man aged 65 to 85 in good health. CDR3s include the opening cysteine and the closing phenylalanine or tryptophan. A D gene is named only where the DNA matches it firmly. Size values are once, few and many counts, or a class for expanded clones, and some rows have none.

V: TRBV5-6; J: TRBJ2-1; D: TRBD1; size: -; CDR3: CASSRRTGNYNEQFF; DNA: TGTGCCAGCAGCCGAAGGACAGGGAACTACAATGAGCAGTTCTTC
V: TRBV5-1; J: TRBJ2-1; D: -; size: many; CDR3: CASRGDYNEQFF; DNA: TGCGCCAGCAGGGGCGACTACAATGAGCAGTTCTTC
V: TRBV7-6; J: TRBJ2-1; D: -; size: few; CDR3: CASSLFSPSNEQFF; DNA: TGTGCCAGCAGCTTATTTAGCCCAAGCAATGAGCAGTTCTTC
V: TRBV12-3/TRBV12-4; J: TRBJ1-1; D: -; size: -; CDR3: CASRKGTLNTEAFF; DNA: TGTGCCAGCAGAAAAGGGACTTTGAACACTGAAGCTTTCTTT
V: TRBV2; J: TRBJ2-3; D: -; size: few; CDR3: CASSERTYTQYF; DNA: TGTGCCAGCAGTGAGAGGACTTATACGCAGTATTTT
V: TRBV20-1; J: TRBJ1-1; D: -; size: -; CDR3: CSARQGNTEAFF; DNA: TGCAGTGCTAGACAGGGGAACACTGAAGCTTTCTTT
V: TRBV12-3/TRBV12-4; J: TRBJ2-6; D: -; size: few; CDR3: CASSTPGRGANVLTF; DNA: TGTGCCAGCAGTACGCCAGGGAGAGGGGCCAACGTCCTGACTTTC
V: TRBV10-3; J: TRBJ1-1; D: -; size: few; CDR3: CAISGSGRDTEAFF; DNA: TGTGCCATCAGTGGGTCAGGGAGGGACACTGAAGCTTTCTTT
V: TRBV12-3/TRBV12-4; J: TRBJ1-5; D: -; size: -; CDR3: CASSLGGGGQNQPQHF; DNA: TGTGCCAGCAGTTTGGGTGGGGGGGGGCAAAATCAGCCCCAGCATTTT
V: TRBV28; J: TRBJ2-1; D: -; size: few; CDR3: CASSRNHRTLIGFYNEQFF; DNA: TGTGCCAGCAGTCGAAACCATCGGACATTGATAGGATTCTACAATGAGCAGTTCTTC
V: TRBV20-1; J: TRBJ2-3; D: TRBD2; size: few; CDR3: CSALSPGGSDTQYF; DNA: TGCAGTGCCCTGTCCCCGGGAGGGTCAGATACGCAGTATTTT
V: TRBV3-1; J: TRBJ1-1; D: TRBD1; size: many; CDR3: CASSRRQGQNTEAFF; DNA: TGTGCCAGCAGCCGGAGACAGGGCCAGAACACTGAAGCTTTCTTT
V: TRBV10-3; J: TRBJ2-3; D: TRBD2; size: -; CDR3: CAISGTTWRGGPGTQYF; DNA: TGTGCCATCAGTGGTACGACTTGGCGGGGGGGGCCAGGTACGCAGTATTTT
V: TRBV7-9; J: TRBJ2-4; D: -; size: few; CDR3: CASSNYVTKNIQYF; DNA: TGTGCCAGCAGTAATTATGTGACCAAAAACATTCAGTACTTC
V: TRBV12-3/TRBV12-4; J: TRBJ1-3; D: -; size: -; CDR3: CASRVVYTIYF; DNA: TGTGCCAGCAGAGTGGTGTACACCATATATTTT
V: TRBV20-1; J: TRBJ2-1; D: -; size: -; CDR3: CSATYVSYNEQFF; DNA: TGCAGTGCTACCTACGTCTCCTACAATGAGCAGTTCTTC
V: TRBV12-3/TRBV12-4; J: TRBJ2-3; D: TRBD2; size: -; CDR3: CASSQGLAGGRRTDTQYF; DNA: TGTGCCAGCAGTCAAGGACTAGCGGGGGGCCGTCGAACAGATACGCAGTATTTT
V: TRBV12-3/TRBV12-4; J: TRBJ1-1; D: TRBD1; size: -; CDR3: CASSFGGQEAFF; DNA: TGTGCCAGCAGTTTCGGGGGACAGGAAGCTTTCTTT
V: TRBV6-2/TRBV6-3; J: TRBJ2-5; D: -; size: many; CDR3: CASSIGPWETQYF; DNA: TGTGCCAGCAGCATAGGACCCTGGGAGACCCAGTACTTC
V: TRBV7-3; J: TRBJ2-5; D: -; size: few; CDR3: CASSPTYNQRTQYF; DNA: TGTGCCAGCAGCCCCACATACAACCAGCGGACCCAGTACTTC
V: TRBV21-1; J: TRBJ2-1; D: -; size: few; CDR3: CASSPLPFGKPGGNEQFF; DNA: TGTGCCAGCAGCCCACTCCCCTTCGGGAAGCCCGGGGGCAATGAGCAGTTCTTC
V: TRBV9; J: TRBJ2-6; D: TRBD1; size: -; CDR3: CASSAPKQGIGSGANALTF; DNA: TGTGCCAGCAGCGCCCCCAAACAGGGGATAGGCTCTGGGGCCAACGCCCTGACTTTC
V: TRBV7-9; J: TRBJ1-2; D: -; size: -; CDR3: CASSQPGAKGMTLYGYTF; DNA: TGTGCCAGCAGCCAACCGGGGGCTAAAGGAATGACACTTTATGGCTACACCTTC
V: TRBV2; J: TRBJ2-7; D: TRBD1; size: few; CDR3: CASTRAGTGAREQYF; DNA: TGTGCCAGCACGAGGGCCGGGACAGGGGCACGGGAGCAGTACTTC
V: TRBV6-6; J: TRBJ1-4; D: TRBD1; size: -; CDR3: CASSPSQGASNGKLFF; DNA: TGTGCCAGCAGTCCGTCCCAGGGGGCCTCAAATGGAAAACTGTTTTTT
V: TRBV7-2; J: TRBJ1-2; D: -; size: few; CDR3: CAGSLAGRGYTF; DNA: TGTGCCGGCAGCTTAGCGGGGCGGGGCTACACCTTC
V: TRBV7-9; J: TRBJ1-2; D: -; size: -; CDR3: CASSFRGGTYGYTF; DNA: TGTGCCAGCAGCTTCAGGGGAGGAACCTATGGCTACACCTTC
V: TRBV6-5; J: TRBJ1-4; D: -; size: -; CDR3: CASSYRYATNEKLFF; DNA: TGTGCCAGCAGTTACCGATATGCAACTAATGAAAAACTGTTTTTT
V: TRBV21-1; J: TRBJ1-5; D: -; size: -; CDR3: CASSIRGQPQHF; DNA: TGTGCCAGCAGCATACGGGGTCAGCCCCAGCATTTT
V: TRBV24-1; J: TRBJ2-1; D: -; size: -; CDR3: CATSGEDSSYNEQFF; DNA: TGTGCCACCAGTGGCGAGGATTCCTCCTACAATGAGCAGTTCTTC
V: TRBV29-1; J: TRBJ2-4; D: -; size: few; CDR3: CSVGSFGQGGDIQYF; DNA: TGCAGCGTTGGAAGTTTCGGACAGGGAGGGGACATTCAGTACTTC
V: TRBV5-1; J: TRBJ1-1; D: TRBD1; size: few; CDR3: CASSLEFLDRLNTEAFF; DNA: TGCGCCAGCAGCTTGGAGTTCCTGGACAGGCTGAACACTGAAGCTTTCTTT
V: TRBV3-1; J: TRBJ2-3; D: TRBD2; size: -; CDR3: CASSQASGGDTQYF; DNA: TGTGCCAGCAGCCAAGCTAGCGGGGGAGATACGCAGTATTTT
V: TRBV5-1; J: TRBJ1-4; D: TRBD1; size: -; CDR3: CASSLPGQGGEKLFF; DNA: TGCGCCAGCAGTTTACCGGGACAGGGAGGTGAAAAACTGTTTTTT
V: TRBV3-1; J: TRBJ2-3; D: TRBD1; size: -; CDR3: CASSQDPGGWTDTQYF; DNA: TGTGCCAGCAGCCAAGATCCAGGGGGCTGGACAGATACGCAGTATTTT
V: TRBV20-1; J: TRBJ2-5; D: -; size: few; CDR3: CSASAPGGGETQYF; DNA: TGCAGTGCTAGTGCCCCTGGGGGTGGCGAGACCCAGTACTTC
V: TRBV5-5; J: TRBJ1-5; D: -; size: -; CDR3: CASSLVQETQPQHF; DNA: TGTGCCAGCAGCTTGGTCCAGGAGACGCAGCCCCAGCATTTT
V: TRBV7-2; J: TRBJ2-1; D: -; size: -; CDR3: CASRRQQTSYNEQFF; DNA: TGTGCCAGCAGGAGACAGCAAACCTCCTACAATGAGCAGTTCTTC
V: TRBV7-2; J: TRBJ2-2; D: -; size: -; CDR3: CASSLTRDTDTGELFF; DNA: TGTGCCAGCAGCTTAACCCGGGACACTGACACCGGGGAGCTGTTTTTT
V: TRBV20-1; J: TRBJ2-3; D: TRBD2; size: -; CDR3: CSAPRTSGMDRHTQYF; DNA: TGCAGTGCTCCGAGGACTAGCGGGATGGATCGCCATACGCAGTATTTT
V: TRBV20-1; J: TRBJ1-5; D: TRBD1; size: few; CDR3: CSAPLGQNNQPQHF; DNA: TGCAGTGCTCCCTTGGGACAGAACAATCAGCCCCAGCATTTT
V: TRBV5-1; J: TRBJ1-1; D: -; size: few; CDR3: CASSIRQDRNTEAFF; DNA: TGCGCCAGCAGCATCAGACAGGATCGAAACACTGAAGCTTTCTTT
V: TRBV29-1; J: TRBJ1-5; D: -; size: -; CDR3: CSVQTGYGNQPQHF; DNA: TGCAGCGTTCAAACAGGTTATGGCAATCAGCCCCAGCATTTT
V: TRBV6-5; J: TRBJ1-2; D: -; size: -; CDR3: CASSYEAESVGGYTF; DNA: TGTGCCAGCAGTTATGAAGCAGAGTCCGTCGGTGGCTACACCTTC
V: TRBV7-2; J: TRBJ1-4; D: -; size: -; CDR3: CASSRRMGGEKLFF; DNA: TGTGCCAGCAGCCGACGGATGGGGGGTGAAAAACTGTTTTTT
V: TRBV7-2; J: TRBJ1-2; D: -; size: many; CDR3: CASHEGHNYGYTF; DNA: TGTGCCAGTCACGAGGGACACAACTATGGCTACACCTTC
V: TRBV20-1; J: TRBJ1-4; D: -; size: few; CDR3: CSAKVAYPATNEKLFF; DNA: TGCAGTGCTAAGGTCGCCTATCCTGCAACTAATGAAAAACTGTTTTTT
V: TRBV9; J: TRBJ2-5; D: TRBD2; size: -; CDR3: CASSVDPAGGHQETQYF; DNA: TGTGCCAGCAGCGTAGATCCAGCGGGGGGCCACCAAGAGACCCAGTACTTC
V: TRBV6-5; J: TRBJ2-3; D: -; size: few; CDR3: CASSPYRGRAEDTQYF; DNA: TGTGCCAGCAGCCCCTATAGGGGGAGGGCCGAAGATACGCAGTATTTT
V: TRBV12-3/TRBV12-4; J: TRBJ1-1; D: TRBD1; size: once; CDR3: CASSSYRGSTEAFF; DNA: TGTGCCAGCAGTTCATACAGGGGTAGCACTGAAGCTTTCTTT
V: TRBV5-1; J: TRBJ2-3; D: -; size: -; CDR3: CASSLELGKDTQYF; DNA: TGCGCCAGCAGCTTGGAACTTGGGAAAGATACGCAGTATTTT